A selection of T cell receptor beta chains follows, all from one sample in a study of T-cell memory formation after mild COVID-19. TCRdb reprocessed the 5' RACE reads via MiXCR and lists one record per CDR3 protein. The sample yields about 110,000 distinct CDR3 sequences, 15% to 20% seen once. What was sequenced was PBMCs or a T cell subset sorted from them (not recorded which). Source of these receptors: a man aged 18 to 35 who had mild COVID-19 (a few samples of this study predate the infection). Cell type and time point are not known. The CDR3 runs from the conserved cysteine through the conserved F or W. Each record gives: clone size, D gene, J gene, V gene, CDR3 DNA, CDR3 protein. D genes are given only for firm matches. Size is stated for part of the rows, as once, few or many counts, or as a class when the clone is expanded.

clone size: few; D gene: .; J gene: TRBJ1-2; V gene: TRBV6-5; CDR3 DNA: TGTGCCAGCAGTTACTCGGCCAGTTCCCTTTATGGCTACACCTTC; CDR3 protein: CASSYSASSLYGYTF
clone size: .; D gene: .; J gene: TRBJ2-1; V gene: TRBV7-9; CDR3 DNA: TGTGCCAGCACCGTCTTACTTCCTGCAAACAATGAGCAGTTCTTC; CDR3 protein: CASTVLLPANNEQFF
clone size: few; D gene: TRBD1; J gene: TRBJ2-5; V gene: TRBV7-2; CDR3 DNA: TGTGCCAGCAGCTTGGGGACAGGGTCCCCACAAGAGACCCAGTACTTC; CDR3 protein: CASSLGTGSPQETQYF
clone size: .; D gene: TRBD2; J gene: TRBJ2-5; V gene: TRBV23-1; CDR3 DNA: TGCGCCGCCATACGGCTGGGACTAGCGCACCAAGAGACCCAGTACTTC; CDR3 protein: CAAIRLGLAHQETQYF
clone size: few; D gene: TRBD1; J gene: TRBJ2-2; V gene: TRBV4-3; CDR3 DNA: TGCGCCAGCACCAGGGTAGGGACAGGAGTTACCGGGGAGCTGTTTTTT; CDR3 protein: CASTRVGTGVTGELFF
clone size: few; D gene: .; J gene: TRBJ2-3; V gene: TRBV5-1; CDR3 DNA: TGCGCCAGCAGCTTGGGAGGAACGGAGTTGATGGATACGCAGTATTTT; CDR3 protein: CASSLGGTELMDTQYF
clone size: few; D gene: .; J gene: TRBJ2-7; V gene: TRBV5-1; CDR3 DNA: TGCGCCAGCAGCTTGGATGTCAGCTACGAGCAGTACTTC; CDR3 protein: CASSLDVSYEQYF
clone size: few; D gene: TRBD2; J gene: TRBJ2-7; V gene: TRBV29-1; CDR3 DNA: TGCAGCGCCGGACTAGGCGCCTACGAGCAGTACTTC; CDR3 protein: CSAGLGAYEQYF
clone size: .; D gene: TRBD1; J gene: TRBJ1-2; V gene: TRBV13; CDR3 DNA: TGTGCCAGCAGTTATCGCGGGACAGGGGAGAGCTACACCTTC; CDR3 protein: CASSYRGTGESYTF
clone size: .; D gene: .; J gene: TRBJ2-3; V gene: TRBV4-2; CDR3 DNA: TGTGCCAGCAGCCAAGATAAGATCTTCACAGATACGCAGTATTTT; CDR3 protein: CASSQDKIFTDTQYF
clone size: few; D gene: .; J gene: TRBJ2-5; V gene: TRBV12-3/TRBV12-4; CDR3 DNA: TGTGCCAGCAGCCCGGTCGGGGTGGGGGAGACCCAGTACTTC; CDR3 protein: CASSPVGVGETQYF
clone size: .; D gene: TRBD2; J gene: TRBJ2-1; V gene: TRBV5-1; CDR3 DNA: TGCGCCAGCAGCTCGCCCTTAGGGCGGGGGGGGATTGATGGCAATGAGCAGTTCTTC; CDR3 protein: CASSSPLGRGGIDGNEQFF
clone size: few; D gene: TRBD2; J gene: TRBJ2-5; V gene: TRBV5-1; CDR3 DNA: TGCGCCAGCAGCTATAACGCGGGGGTTGAGGAGACCCAGTACTTC; CDR3 protein: CASSYNAGVEETQYF
clone size: few; D gene: .; J gene: TRBJ2-2; V gene: TRBV10-3; CDR3 DNA: TGTGCCATCAGTGAGATGGGGTACACCGGGGAGCTGTTTTTT; CDR3 protein: CAISEMGYTGELFF
clone size: many; D gene: TRBD1; J gene: TRBJ2-3; V gene: TRBV2; CDR3 DNA: TGTGCCAGCAGGGACAGGGATACGCAGTATTTT; CDR3 protein: CASRDRDTQYF
clone size: .; D gene: .; J gene: TRBJ2-3; V gene: TRBV6-5; CDR3 DNA: TGTGCCACCGTTGGAGGGGCAGATACGCAGTATTTT; CDR3 protein: CATVGGADTQYF
clone size: few; D gene: .; J gene: TRBJ2-3; V gene: TRBV18; CDR3 DNA: TGTGCCAGCTCACCCAGTCAGGGCCCAGATACGCAGTATTTT; CDR3 protein: CASSPSQGPDTQYF
clone size: few; D gene: .; J gene: TRBJ2-7; V gene: TRBV4-2; CDR3 DNA: TGTGCCAGCAGCCAGGCCATGGGGAACACAGCCTACGAGCAGTACTTC; CDR3 protein: CASSQAMGNTAYEQYF
clone size: .; D gene: TRBD1; J gene: TRBJ1-2; V gene: TRBV19; CDR3 DNA: TGTGCCAGTAGTACCAGGGGGTTCGGCTACACCTTC; CDR3 protein: CASSTRGFGYTF
clone size: many; D gene: .; J gene: TRBJ1-6; V gene: TRBV20-1; CDR3 DNA: TGCAGTGCTAGAGATCCAAGGGCAGGGAGTTCACCCCTCCACTTT; CDR3 protein: CSARDPRAGSSPLHF
clone size: .; D gene: .; J gene: TRBJ2-3; V gene: TRBV5-1; CDR3 DNA: TGCGCCAGCAGCCCCCCGGGTATGGAGACAGATACGCAGTATTTT; CDR3 protein: CASSPPGMETDTQYF
clone size: .; D gene: TRBD1; J gene: TRBJ2-3; V gene: TRBV25-1; CDR3 DNA: TGTGCCAGCAGCCCATCGCGGATCGGGACAGGGTTCTCAGATACGCAGTATTTT; CDR3 protein: CASSPSRIGTGFSDTQYF
clone size: .; D gene: .; J gene: TRBJ1-6; V gene: TRBV5-1; CDR3 DNA: TGCGCCAGCAGCCTCGGCAGGGTTAATTCACCCCTCCACTTT; CDR3 protein: CASSLGRVNSPLHF